The sequence of this T cell receptor beta chain was determined in a study of T cell repertoires in cytomegalovirus infection. Study as a whole: Both CMV infection and a matching HLA type were indicated by public TCR beta signatures.

This CDR3 is 15 amino acids long. Germline V lookup: CDR1 LNHDA, CDR2 SQIVND (reference sequence). J lost 1 base, V lost 5 bases, and 5 bases had no gene match. TCRdb reprocessed the reads via MiXCR and lists one record per CDR3 protein. Among roughly 630,000 distinct CDR3 sequences listed, 24% were seen once. This receptor was taken from a human donor in good health (CMV status not recorded). Some clones in this sample may be carry-over from other donors' samples. The chain joins TRBV19 to TRBJ2-1, with 7 nucleotides matching TRBD1. Sample: CD8+ T cells from PBMCs. The DNA for the CDR3 is TGTGCCAGTAGTGGAGGCAGGGGGTCCTACAATGAGCAGTTCTTC. Translating gives CASSGGRGSYNEQFF.